This paragraph reports one T cell receptor (beta chain). Antigen: not known. These data belong to a study of response to subunit inactivated influenza vaccine. With 1 base removed from V and 7 bases from J, the gap between germline ends came to 12 bases. Germline CDR1 is SGHTA and CDR2 is FQGNSA. The CDR3 extends over 14 amino acids. The study, taken as a whole, reports: There was a suggestion from the authors that each seasonal influenza vaccination recruits few new T cells.

Each CDR3 protein is one row after TCRdb ran MiXCR on the RT-PCR reads. This sample has 450,000 to 600,000 distinct CDR3 sequences, with approximately 7.1% found just once. This rearrangement joins TRBV7-2 to TRBJ2-3; perhaps TRBD1 as D (5 bases). This receptor was taken from a man between 50 and 75 years old who received an inactivated influenza vaccine. Sequenced here: PBMCs from blood, sampled roughly 24 months after vaccination. The CDR3 here is CASSLEIRANTQYF. The CDR3 DNA follows: TGTGCCAGCAGCTTAGAGATCAGGGCGAATACGCAGTATTTT.